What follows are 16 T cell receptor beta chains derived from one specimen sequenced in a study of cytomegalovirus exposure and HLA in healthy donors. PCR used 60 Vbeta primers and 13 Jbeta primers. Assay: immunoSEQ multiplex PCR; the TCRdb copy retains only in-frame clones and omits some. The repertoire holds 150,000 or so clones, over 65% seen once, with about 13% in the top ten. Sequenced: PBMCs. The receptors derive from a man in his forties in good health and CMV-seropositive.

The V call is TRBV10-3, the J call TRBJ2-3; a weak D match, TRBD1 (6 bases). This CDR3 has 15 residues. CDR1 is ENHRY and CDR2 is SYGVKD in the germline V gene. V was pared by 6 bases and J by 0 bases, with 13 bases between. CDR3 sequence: CAISPQGPSTDTQYF. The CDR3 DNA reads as TGTGCCATCAGCCCACAGGGTCCTAGCACAGATACGCAGTATTTT.

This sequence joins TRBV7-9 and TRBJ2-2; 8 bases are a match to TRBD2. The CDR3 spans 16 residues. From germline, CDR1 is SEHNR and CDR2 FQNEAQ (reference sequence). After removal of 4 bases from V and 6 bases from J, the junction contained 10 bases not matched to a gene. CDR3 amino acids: CASSWLRREVAGELFF. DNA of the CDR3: TGTGCCAGCAGCTGGTTAAGGCGGGAGGTCGCCGGGGAGCTGTTTTTT.

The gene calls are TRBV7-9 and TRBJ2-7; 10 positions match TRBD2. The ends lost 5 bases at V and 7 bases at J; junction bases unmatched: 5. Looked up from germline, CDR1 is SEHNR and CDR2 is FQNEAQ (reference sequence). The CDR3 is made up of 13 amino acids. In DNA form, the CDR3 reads TGTGCCAGCAGCGCGCTGACTAGCGGGGAGCAGTACTTC. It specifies CASSALTSGEQYF.

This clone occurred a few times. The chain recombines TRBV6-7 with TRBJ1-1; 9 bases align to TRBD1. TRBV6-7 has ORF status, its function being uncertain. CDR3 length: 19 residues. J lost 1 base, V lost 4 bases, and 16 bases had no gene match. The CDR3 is CASSLPAGQGTSANTEAFF. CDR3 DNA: TGTGCCAGCAGTTTACCGGCGGGACAGGGCACCTCAGCGAACACTGAAGCTTTCTTT.

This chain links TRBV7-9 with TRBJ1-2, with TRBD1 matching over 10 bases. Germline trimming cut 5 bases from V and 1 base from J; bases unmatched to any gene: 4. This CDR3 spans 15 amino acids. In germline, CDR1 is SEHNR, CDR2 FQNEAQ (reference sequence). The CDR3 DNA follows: TGTGCCAGCAGCCCGGGACAGGGGAATAACTATGGCTACACCTTC. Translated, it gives CASSPGQGNNYGYTF.

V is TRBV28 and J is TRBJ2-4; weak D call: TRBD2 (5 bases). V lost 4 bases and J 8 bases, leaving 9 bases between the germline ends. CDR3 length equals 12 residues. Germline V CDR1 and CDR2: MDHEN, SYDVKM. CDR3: CASSSGWDIQYF. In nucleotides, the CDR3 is TGTGCCAGCAGTTCGGGGTGGGACATTCAGTACTTC.

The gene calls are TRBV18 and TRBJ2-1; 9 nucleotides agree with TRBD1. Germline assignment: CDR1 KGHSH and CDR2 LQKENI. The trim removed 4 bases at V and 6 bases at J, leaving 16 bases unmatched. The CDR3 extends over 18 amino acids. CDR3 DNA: TGTGCCAGCTCACACAGGGGGCCATCGTTCCAATCGATCAATGAGCAGTTCTTC. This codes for CASSHRGPSFQSINEQFF.

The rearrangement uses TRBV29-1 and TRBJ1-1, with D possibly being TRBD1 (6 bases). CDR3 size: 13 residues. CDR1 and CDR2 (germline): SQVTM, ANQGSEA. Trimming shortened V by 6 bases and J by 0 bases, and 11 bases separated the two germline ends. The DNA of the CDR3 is TGCAGCGTGGGGGCATCGATGAACACTGAAGCTTTCTTT. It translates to CSVGASMNTEAFF.

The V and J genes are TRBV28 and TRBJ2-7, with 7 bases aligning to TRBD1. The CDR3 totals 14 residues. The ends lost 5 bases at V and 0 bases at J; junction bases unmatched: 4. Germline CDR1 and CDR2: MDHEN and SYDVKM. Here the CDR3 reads CASSRQGFSYEQYF. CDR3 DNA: TGTGCCAGCAGTCGACAGGGTTTCTCCTACGAGCAGTACTTC.

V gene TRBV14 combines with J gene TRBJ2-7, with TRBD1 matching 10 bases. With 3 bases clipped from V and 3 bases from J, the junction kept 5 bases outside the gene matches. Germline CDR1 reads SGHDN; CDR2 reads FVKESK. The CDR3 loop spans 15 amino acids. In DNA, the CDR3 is TGTGCCAGCAGCCACGGGACAGGGGCACTCTACGAGCAGTACTTC. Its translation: CASSHGTGALYEQYF.

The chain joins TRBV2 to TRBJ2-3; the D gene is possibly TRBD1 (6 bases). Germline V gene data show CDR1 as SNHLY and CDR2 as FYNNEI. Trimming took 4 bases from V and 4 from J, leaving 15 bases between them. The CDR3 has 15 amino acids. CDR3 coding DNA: TGTGCCAGCAGTGCGGTGATGGGGGCCTCAGATACGCAGTATTTT. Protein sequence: CASSAVMGASDTQYF.

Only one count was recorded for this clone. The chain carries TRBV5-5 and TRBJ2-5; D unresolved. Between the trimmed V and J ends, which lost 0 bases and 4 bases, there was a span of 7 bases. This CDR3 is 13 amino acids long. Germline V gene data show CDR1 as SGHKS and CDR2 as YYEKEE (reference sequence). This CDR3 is CASSLALGETQYF. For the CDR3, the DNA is TGTGCCAGCAGCTTGGCCCTAGGAGAGACCCAGTACTTC.

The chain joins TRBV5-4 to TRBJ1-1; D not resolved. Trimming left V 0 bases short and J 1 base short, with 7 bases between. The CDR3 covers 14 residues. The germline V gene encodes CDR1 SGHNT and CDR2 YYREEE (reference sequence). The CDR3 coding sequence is TGTGCCAGCAGCTTGGACTCGGGGAACACTGAAGCTTTCTTT. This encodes CASSLDSGNTEAFF.

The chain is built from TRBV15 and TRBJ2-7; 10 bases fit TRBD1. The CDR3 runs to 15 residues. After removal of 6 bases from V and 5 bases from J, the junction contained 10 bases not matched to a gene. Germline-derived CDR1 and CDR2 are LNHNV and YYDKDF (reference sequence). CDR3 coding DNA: TGTGCCACCAGATCCAAGACAGGGGGCTTCAACGAGCAGTACTTC. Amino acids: CATRSKTGGFNEQYF.

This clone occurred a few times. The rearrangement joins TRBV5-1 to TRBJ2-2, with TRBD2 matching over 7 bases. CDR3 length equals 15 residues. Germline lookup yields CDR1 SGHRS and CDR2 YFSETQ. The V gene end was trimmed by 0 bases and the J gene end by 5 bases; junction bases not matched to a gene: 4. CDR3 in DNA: TGCGCCAGCAGCTTGGCTAGCGGTCTTACCGGGGAGCTGTTTTTT. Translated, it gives CASSLASGLTGELFF.

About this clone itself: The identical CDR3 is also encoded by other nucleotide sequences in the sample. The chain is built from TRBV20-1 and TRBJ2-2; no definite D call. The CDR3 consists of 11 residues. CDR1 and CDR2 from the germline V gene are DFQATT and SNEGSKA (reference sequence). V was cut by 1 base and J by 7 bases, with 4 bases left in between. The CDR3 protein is CSARVRGELFF. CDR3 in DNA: TGCAGTGCTAGAGTGCGCGGGGAGCTGTTTTTT.